These 5 T cell receptor beta chains came from one sample sequenced in a study of cytomegalovirus exposure and HLA in healthy donors. PCR used 60 Vbeta primers and 13 Jbeta primers. The method was immunoSEQ multiplex PCR; TCRdb's version includes in-frame clones alone and lacks a portion of them. The sample has about 120,000 clones, 75% to 90% seen once. The specimen was PBMCs. All receptors derive from a man aged 35-49 years in good health and CMV-seronegative.

The rearrangement joins TRBV21-1 to TRBJ2-6; whether TRBD2, the table's D call, matches the DNA was not checked. TRBV21-1 is tagged as a pseudogene. The CDR3 has 12 residues. CDR3 sequence: CAGTYGANGLTF. For the CDR3, the DNA is TGTGCCGGGACTTATGGGGCCAACGGCCTGACTTTC.

The chain couples TRBV6-5 to TRBJ1-1; unclear D gene. V gave up 6 bases and J gave up 1 base, with 9 bases separating them. Per the germline V gene, CDR1 is MNHEY and CDR2 is SVGAGI. CDR3 length: 13 residues. The CDR3 spells CASSPPGNTEAFF. In nucleotides, the CDR3 is TGTGCCAGCAGCCCTCCAGGGAACACTGAAGCTTTCTTT.

V is TRBV7-9 and J is TRBJ2-7, with TRBD1 matching 9 bases. CDR1 is SEHNR and CDR2 is FQNEAQ in the germline V gene (reference sequence). J lost 2 bases, V lost 4 bases, and 6 bases had no gene match. The CDR3 has 15 residues. DNA for the CDR3: TGTGCCAGCAGCTCGGCCCGGGACAGGGCCTACGAGCAGTACTTC. This translates into CASSSARDRAYEQYF. Full variable domain (remainder filled in from reference TRBV7-9 and TRBJ2-7): DTGVSQNPRHKITKRGQNVTFRCDPISEHNRLYWYRQTLGQGPEFLTYFQNEAQLEKSRLLSDRFSAERPKGSFSTLEIQRTEQGDSAMYLCASSSARDRAYEQYFGPGTRLTVT.

The chain has TRBV10-1 and TRBJ2-7, with TRBD2 matching over 11 bases. CDR1 and CDR2 from the germline V gene are WNHNN and SYGVQD (reference sequence). The CDR3 sequence is 18 residues long. CDR3 sequence (DNA): TGCGCAAAGCAGTGGTATTCGAAGACTAGCGGGACCTCCTACGAGCAGTACTTC. It specifies CAKQWYSKTSGTSYEQYF.

The rearrangement joins TRBV7-2 to TRBJ1-2; TRBD1 is a possible D gene (6 bases). The CDR3 sequence is 14 residues long. Deletions cut 4 bases from V and 4 bases from J, with 13 bases between. The germline V gene has CDR1 SGHTA and CDR2 FQGNSA. In nucleotides, the CDR3 is TGTGCCAGCAGCTCCAGGGGATCGACCTATGGCTACACCTTC. Protein: CASSSRGSTYGYTF.